Following are 2 T cell receptor beta chains from one sample sequenced in a study of blood T cell repertoires in COVID-19. The method was immunoSEQ multiplex PCR; TCRdb's version includes in-frame clones alone and lacks a portion of them. Here the sample spans 150,000 to 200,000 clones, approximately 88% being singletons. The sample comprised PBMCs or T cells enriched from blood (not recorded which). The receptors come from a woman aged 18-35 years who had recovered from COVID-19.

The chain uses TRBV2 and TRBJ1-1; D perhaps matches TRBD1 (5 bases). Germline lookup yields CDR1 SNHLY and CDR2 FYNNEI. V was shortened by 6 bases and J by 9 bases, with 26 bases between the two germline ends. This CDR3 region has 16 residues. CDR3 loop: CASRVVEIIGAVKAFF. CDR3 nucleotide sequence: TGTGCCAGCAGGGTTGTAGAGATAATAGGGGCTGTGAAAGCTTTCTTT.

J is TRBJ1-2 and V is TRBV6-5; D is uncertain. V lost 2 bases to trimming and J lost 13 bases, with 14 bases between them. The CDR3 extends over 12 amino acids. Germline-derived CDR1 and CDR2 are MNHEY and SVGAGI. The CDR3 reads CASSYISVAVTF. In DNA, the CDR3 is TGTGCCAGCAGTTACATATCAGTGGCGGTCACCTTC.